Detailed here is one T cell receptor beta chain. No antigen is known for it. No qualities accompany the bases; no much larger clone lies one base away. This sample is part of a study of T cell changes during pregnancy in multiple sclerosis (dated by TCRdb to between 2018 and 2021). In the study overall: Changes in the T cell repertoire over the course of pregnancy were examined in this study in women with multiple sclerosis.

The library was produced with the immunoSEQ multiplex PCR assay. TCRdb retrieved this table from immuneACCESS and kept in-frame rearrangements only. Not all clones are present; in checked studies, unresolved V genes account for under half, and no reason is known for the remainder. This sample gives roughly 64,000 clones in total; just over 90% of them show up just once. The ten largest clonotypes hold 1% to 1.5% of the sample. From the cysteine through the phenylalanine, the CDR3 covers 15 amino acids. The DNA shown is the 45-base CDR3, in frame from base 1. CDR1 and CDR2, per the germline V gene, are SNHLY and FYNNEI. Germline trimming: 1 base from V, 5 bases from J; junction bases outside gene matches: 0.

The sequence came from a female donor with multiple sclerosis, enrolled in a pregnancy study. The sequences come from peripheral blood, collected in the second trimester of pregnancy. This receptor chain uses TRBV2 and TRBJ1-6; TRBD1 lines up with 9 middle nucleotides. The nucleotide sequence reads as follows: TGTGCCAGCAGTGAAGGGGACAGGGATAATTCACCCCTCCACTTT. Translated, it reads CASSEGDRDNSPLHF.